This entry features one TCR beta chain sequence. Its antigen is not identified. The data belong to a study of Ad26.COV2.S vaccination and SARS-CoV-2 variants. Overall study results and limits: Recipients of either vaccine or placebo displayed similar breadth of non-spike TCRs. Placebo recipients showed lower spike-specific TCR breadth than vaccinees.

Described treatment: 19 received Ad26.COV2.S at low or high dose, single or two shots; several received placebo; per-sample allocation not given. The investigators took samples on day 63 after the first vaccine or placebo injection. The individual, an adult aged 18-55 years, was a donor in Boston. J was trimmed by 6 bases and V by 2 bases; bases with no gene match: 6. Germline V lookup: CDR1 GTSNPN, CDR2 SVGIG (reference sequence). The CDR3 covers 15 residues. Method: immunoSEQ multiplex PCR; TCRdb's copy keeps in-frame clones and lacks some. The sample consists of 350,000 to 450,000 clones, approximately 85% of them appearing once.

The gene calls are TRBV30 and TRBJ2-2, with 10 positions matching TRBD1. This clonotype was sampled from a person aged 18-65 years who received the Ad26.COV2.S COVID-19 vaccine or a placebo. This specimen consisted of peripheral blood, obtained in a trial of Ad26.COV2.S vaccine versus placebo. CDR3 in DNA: TGTGCCTGGAGTAGACAGGGGGCGCGGGCCGGGGAGCTGTTTTTT. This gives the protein CAWSRQGARAGELFF.